This is a list of T cell receptor beta chains from one sample in a study of blood T cell repertoires in COVID-19. Data came from immunoSEQ multiplex PCR; TCRdb stores just in-frame clones and leaves some out. The table shows fewer than 55,000 clones, with around four fifths occurring only once. The sample comprised peripheral blood. These receptors were obtained from a man in his 70s with active COVID-19. Both conserved end residues are part of each CDR3. Each record gives: V gene, CDR3 protein.

TRBV14	CASSQEPGGSPLHF
TRBV5-1	CASSPGQGVYEQYF
TRBV20-1	CSASGQRLGEANYGYTF
TRBV6-2/TRBV6-3	CASSSAGAANYEQYF
TRBV25-1	CASSELLAGGNRAEAFF
TRBV29-1	CSVEVGGVTGELFF
TRBV4-1	CASSQVAGGPNEQFF
TRBV11-1	CASSFSEGGQGYEQYF
TRBV19	CASSIGRTYEQYF
TRBV7-6	CASSLARGPGETQYF
TRBV18	CASSPTQRLGEGRGLQYGYTF
TRBV27	CASSSWTGGAYEQYF
TRBV2	CASRSQGYSNQPQHF
TRBV5-1	CASSPRLISYTDTQYF
TRBV3-1/TRBV3-2	CASSQVGELSYEQYF
TRBV9	CASSVDQGAKNIQYF
TRBV7-2	CASSPDNSRIYGYTF
TRBV11-2	CASSPGTGWDTQYF
TRBV6-5	CASSYPSGGAVEQFF
TRBV12-3/TRBV12-4	CASSLGQGTEAFF
TRBV11-2	CASSLAGGDEQFF
TRBV7-2	CASSYGTSLPPQHF
TRBV5-4	CASSFSGGVYNEQFF
TRBV19	CASSETYALYGYTF
TRBV19	CASSNSRGLSNQPQHF
TRBV9	CASRGGQSTGELFF